The rows below give T cell receptor beta chains drawn from one sample of a study of blood T cell repertoires in COVID-19. Libraries were prepared by immunoSEQ multiplex PCR; TCRdb keeps only in-frame clonotypes and omits some of them. The table has 110,000 or so clones, 75% to 90% seen once. The sample comprised peripheral blood. These receptor sequences come from a human donor in a cohort sampled during active COVID-19. CDR3s include the opening cysteine and the closing phenylalanine or tryptophan. D genes are given only for firm matches. Size is omitted from some rows. Given values are once, few, many or a class for expanded clones.

TRBV6-2/TRBV6-3	.	TRBJ1-5	.	TGTGCCAGCAGTTACAGGGGCCGCTGGCAGCCCCAGCATTTT	CASSYRGRWQPQHF
TRBV7-9	.	TRBJ2-5	TRBD1	TGTGCCAGCAGCCTTGGTAGGGGGCGAAGAGAGACCCAGTACTTC	CASSLGRGRRETQYF
TRBV3-1/TRBV3-2	.	TRBJ1-6	.	TGTGCCAGCAGCCAAGAGAGCTCCTATAATTCACCCCTCCACTTT	CASSQESSYNSPLHF
TRBV3-1/TRBV3-2	.	TRBJ2-5	TRBD2	TGTGCCAGCAGCCAGGGCGGAGCGGGGGGTGGTGAGACCCAGTACTTC	CASSQGGAGGGETQYF
TRBV6-2/TRBV6-3	.	TRBJ1-1	.	TGTGCCAGCTGCCGGATACGGGGGGGGACTGAAGCTTTCTTT	CASCRIRGGTEAFF
TRBV28	.	TRBJ1-3	.	TGTGCCAGCAGTTTACTGGGGCCCTCTGGAAACACCATATATTTT	CASSLLGPSGNTIYF
TRBV6-6	once	TRBJ1-1	TRBD1	TGTGCCAGCAGTTACCCCGGGACAGGGAGGCCTGAAGCTTTCTTT	CASSYPGTGRPEAFF
TRBV4-3	.	TRBJ2-7	TRBD1	TGCGCCAGCAGCCGAGGGACAGGGTTCCCCTACGAGCAGTACTTC	CASSRGTGFPYEQYF
TRBV4-2	.	TRBJ2-1	TRBD2	TGTGCCAGCAGCCAAGAGGGGACGGGGGGGCAATTTAATGAGCAGTTCTTC	CASSQEGTGGQFNEQFF
TRBV30	.	TRBJ1-2	.	TGTGCCTGGAGCGCCGGGGTAAACTATGGCTACACCTTC	CAWSAGVNYGYTF
TRBV6-1	few	TRBJ1-5	.	TGTGCCAGCAGTGATCCCAGTTATCAGCCCCAGCATTTT	CASSDPSYQPQHF
TRBV4-1	.	TRBJ2-5	TRBD1	TGCGCCAGCAGCCAATGGGACAGCCAAGAGACCCAGTACTTC	CASSQWDSQETQYF
TRBV7-6	few	TRBJ1-6	TRBD1	TGTGCCAGCAGCCTAGAACAAGGGGGCAATAATTCACCCCTCCACTTT	CASSLEQGGNNSPLHF
TRBV3-1/TRBV3-2	.	TRBJ2-7	TRBD2	TGTGCCAGCAGCCAAAAACTTCGACTAGCGGGGGTTATTACCTACGAGCAGTACTTC	CASSQKLRLAGVITYEQYF
TRBV7-2	.	TRBJ1-6	.	TGTGCCAGCAGCTTAGAATCCGGGGTTAATTCACCCCTCCACTTT	CASSLESGVNSPLHF
TRBV3-1/TRBV3-2	.	TRBJ2-7	TRBD2	TGTGCCAGCAGCCCCCGGGGTAGCGGGGGCCCTTTATACGAGCAGTACTTC	CASSPRGSGGPLYEQYF
TRBV21-1	.	TRBJ2-6	.	TGTGCCAGCAGCCCTATGAGGGCCCGAGGGAGGGCCAACGTCCTGACTTTC	CASSPMRARGRANVLTF
TRBV7-9	many	TRBJ1-2	TRBD1	TGTGCCAGCAGCTCGGGACGGACAGGGGATCTTGGCTACACCTTC	CASSSGRTGDLGYTF
TRBV19	.	TRBJ2-7	TRBD2	TGTGCCAGTAGTCCCGGACTAGCGAGGGCCTACGAGCAGTACTTC	CASSPGLARAYEQYF
TRBV19	.	TRBJ1-6	.	TGTGCCAGTAGGGGCAGTAGCTCCTATAATTCACCCCTCCACTTT	CASRGSSSYNSPLHF